Presented here are 17 T cell receptor beta chains from one specimen sequenced in a study of blood T cells in healthy people across ages. A second PCR of about 7 to 11 cycles used a sample-barcoded 5' primer and a J-beta primer mix. TCRdb passed the 5' RACE reads through MiXCR, listing each CDR3 protein once. Counted here are about 1,500,000 distinct CDR3 sequences, 40% to 50% occurring once; the ten biggest clones make up under 8%. Specimen: blood. Receptors were obtained from a woman aged 18-29 years in good health.

A remark on this clonotype: At one boundary the junction diverges from the germline segment, which might be a read error. J is TRBJ1-2 and V is TRBV10-3; 10 positions agree with TRBD1. CDR3 length: 15 residues. Germline CDR1 ENHRY, CDR2 SYGVKD. CDR3 nucleotide sequence: TGTGCCATCAGTGAAGGGGACAGGGGAGCCTATGGCCACACCTTC. Amino acids: CAISEGDRGAYGHTF.

This clonotype was detected only a few times. Being one base from a much bigger clone, this may be a read error. The rearrangement joins TRBV11-2 to TRBJ2-1; possibly TRBD2 for D (5 bases). V lost 0 bases and J lost 2, with 11 bases in between. In germline, CDR1 is SGHAT, CDR2 FQNNGV. The length of the CDR3 is 16 residues. DNA for the CDR3: TGTGCCAGCAGCTTAGAACTAGGCTGGACCTACAATGAGCAGTTCTTC. It translates to CASSLELGWTYNEQFF.

This clonotype has more than one count but fewer than ten. J is TRBJ2-3 and V is TRBV27, with TRBD2 matching over 13 bases. Germline V lookup: CDR1 MNHEY, CDR2 SMNVEV (reference sequence). CDR3 length: 17 amino acids. The V gene end was trimmed by 5 bases and the J gene end by 3 bases; junction bases not matched to a gene: 8. CDR3 protein: CASSTLLAGGRTDTQYF. The CDR3 nucleotides are TGTGCCAGCAGTACCCTACTAGCGGGAGGGCGAACAGATACGCAGTATTTT.

The chain carries TRBV5-1 and TRBJ1-2, with D perhaps TRBD1 (6 bases). CDR1 is SGHRS and CDR2 is YFSETQ in the germline V gene. The V and J ends lost 5 bases and 8 bases respectively, with 16 bases between them. The CDR3 runs to 13 residues. The CDR3 protein is CASSPGQTEGYTF. The CDR3 region has the DNA TGCGCCAGCAGTCCCGGACAGACGGAAGGCTACACCTTC.

This clonotype was detected many times. The chain carries TRBV7-9 and TRBJ2-7, with a weak D call TRBD1 (5 bases). V was clipped by 7 bases and J by 0 bases, with 19 bases between them. CDR3 length: 16 amino acids. CDR1 SEHNR and CDR2 FQNEAQ come from the germline V gene (reference sequence). The CDR3 region has the DNA TGTGCCAGCACCCCTTTGGGGCCCCGAAGCTCCTACGAGCAGTACTTC. This encodes CASTPLGPRSSYEQYF.

This clonotype was counted a few times. The rearrangement joins TRBV29-1 to TRBJ2-3; 11 bases match TRBD2. CDR1 SQVTM and CDR2 ANQGSEA come from the germline V gene. The CDR3 is 14 amino acids. V trimming: 5 bases; J trimming: 0 bases; junction bases outside the gene matches: 1. The DNA of the CDR3 is TGCAGCGTTACTAGCGGGGGTAGCACAGATACGCAGTATTTT. This gives the protein CSVTSGGSTDTQYF.

The rearrangement uses TRBV12-3 or TRBV12-4 and TRBJ2-3; unclear D gene. V shed 7 bases and J shed 6 bases, with 8 bases lying between them. The CDR3 length is 11 residues. The CDR3 nucleotides are TGTGCCAGCAACCTCAAGGATACGCAGTATTTT. Amino acid sequence: CASNLKDTQYF.

This clonotype was detected only a few times. The rearrangement uses TRBV9 and TRBJ1-6; no reliable D call. The CDR3 contains 13 residues. Germline assignment: CDR1 SGDLS and CDR2 YYNGEE. Trimming stripped 4 bases from V and 10 bases from J, with 12 bases between. CDR3 amino acids: CASSLGTESPLHF. Here the CDR3 DNA reads TGTGCCAGCAGCCTAGGTACCGAGTCACCCCTCCACTTT.

The chain joins TRBV9 to TRBJ1-5; 8 positions match TRBD1. The germline V gene has CDR1 SGDLS and CDR2 YYNGEE. CDR3 length: 15 amino acids. Trimming took 7 bases from V and 4 from J; bases not matched to a gene: 10. The CDR3 DNA sequence: TGTGCCAGCGCGAAAGGAACAGGGGGTAATCAGCCCCAGCATTTT. This translates into CASAKGTGGNQPQHF.

The chain links TRBV4-1 to TRBJ2-2; TRBD2 matches 7 bases. This CDR3 region has 15 residues. Germline values: CDR1 MGHRA, CDR2 YSYEKL. The J segment lost 4 bases and the V segment lost 4 bases, leaving 6 bases of the junction unmatched. CDR3 residues: CASSLWGGPTGELFF. The CDR3 DNA is TGCGCCAGCAGCCTGTGGGGGGGACCCACCGGGGAGCTGTTTTTT.

The rearrangement links TRBV11-2 to TRBJ2-3; no clear D gene. The CDR3 is made up of 12 amino acids. V lost 5 bases and J 6 bases, leaving 9 bases between the germline ends. In germline, CDR1 is SGHAT, CDR2 FQNNGV. This CDR3 reads CASSPNWDTQYF. CDR3 bases: TGTGCCAGCAGCCCGAATTGGGATACGCAGTATTTT.

In its sample, this clonotype was seen a few times. J is TRBJ2-1 and V is TRBV12-3 or TRBV12-4, with D tentatively TRBD1 or TRBD2 (5 bases each). The CDR3 runs 17 residues. Trimming stripped 3 bases from V and 0 bases from J, with 15 bases between. The CDR3 loop is CASSLQMGPSSYNEQFF. Here the CDR3 DNA reads TGTGCCAGCAGTTTGCAAATGGGACCAAGCTCCTACAATGAGCAGTTCTTC.

For the CDR3, the DNA is TGCGCCAGCAGCTTCAGAGGAGGTGGGGCCAACGTCCTGACTTTC. Translated, it gives CASSFRGGGANVLTF. This chain uses TRBV5-1 with TRBJ2-6; D is possibly TRBD2 (5 bases). The germline V gene encodes CDR1 SGHRS and CDR2 YFSETQ. The V end was cut by 2 bases, the J end by 3 bases, with 9 bases between. The CDR3 has 15 amino acids.

This clonotype has at least ten counts. The chain carries TRBV20-1 and TRBJ2-3; the match to TRBD2 covers 10 bases. The J segment lost 1 base and the V segment lost 6 bases, leaving 4 bases of the junction unmatched. CDR3 size: 14 residues. Germline V gene data show CDR1 as DFQATT and CDR2 as SNEGSKA (reference sequence). The CDR3 region is CSAPTSGGTDTQYF. CDR3 nucleotide sequence: TGCAGTGCCCCCACTAGCGGGGGCACAGATACGCAGTATTTT.

The rearrangement links TRBV20-1 to TRBJ2-7; no clear D. Trimming shortened V by 0 bases and J by 0 bases, and 6 bases separated the two germline ends. This CDR3 contains 13 residues. The germline V gene encodes CDR1 DFQATT and CDR2 SNEGSKA (reference sequence). DNA for the CDR3: TGCAGTGCTAGAGAGCTGAGCTCCTACGAGCAGTACTTC. Amino acids: CSARELSSYEQYF.

The V and J genes are TRBV12-3 or TRBV12-4 and TRBJ1-2, with a weak D call TRBD1 (5 bases). The germline V and J ends were trimmed by 6 bases and 8 bases, with 16 bases remaining between them. The CDR3 is 13 residues long. The CDR3 DNA follows: TGTGCCAGCAGCCTTACAGGTATTCCCGGCTACACCTTC. Translating it yields CASSLTGIPGYTF.

As for this clonotype: The CDR3 does not end in the conserved phenylalanine or tryptophan, so this is likely a read error. V usage is TRBV28 and J usage is TRBJ2-3; 8 nucleotides match TRBD1. This CDR3 is 14 amino acids long. In germline, CDR1 is MDHEN, CDR2 SYDVKM. Trimming at V came to 3 bases and at J to 10 bases, leaving 9 bases not matched to a gene. The CDR3 protein is CASSLDREIYAQYL. CDR3 DNA sequence: TGTGCCAGCAGTTTGGACAGGGAAATATACGCGCAGTATTTG.